This T cell receptor beta chain is from a study of T-cell reconstitution after alpha-beta-depleted transplantation in children. Whole-study findings and limits: Some patients' high day-60 TCRbeta diversity was traced to surviving recipient T cells and thymic progenitors. By about two months after transplant, alpha-beta T cells reportedly arose from several hundred graft clones that had expanded.

Germline CDR1 is MNHEY and CDR2 is SMNVEV (reference sequence). The CDR3 loop spans 16 amino acids. Trimming removed 10 bases at V and 0 bases at J, with 22 bases between. The table lists this clonotype with a few counts. Its cognate antigen is unknown. TCRbeta library preparation incorporated unique molecular identifiers. From the PCR reads, TCRdb called clonotypes with MiXCR, one entry per CDR3 protein. This sample carries about a million distinct CDR3 sequences, roughly 29% of them seen once, and the ten largest clones take approximately 30%. Sequencing was performed on PBMCs, mostly from graft donor cells, taken 360 days after TCRalphabeta/CD19-depleted stem cell transplant. The chain employs TRBV27 and TRBJ2-7; maybe TRBD2 (6 bases). The TCR comes from a boy less than two years old who had a stem cell transplant for SCID, so the T cells may come from the graft donor. The CDR3 region is CATRPIPGESSYEQYF. The CDR3 bases are TGTGCCACCCGTCCCATTCCGGGGGAAAGCTCCTACGAGCAGTACTTC.